Listed below are T cell receptor beta chains from one sample, sequenced in a study of T cell responses to AZD1222 COVID-19 vaccine. Profiling relied on immunoSEQ multiplex PCR, and the TCRdb table lists in-frame clones only, not all of them. The sample yields approximately 110,000 clones, over 75% seen once. The material sequenced was peripheral blood, taken on day 0 of MenACWY control vaccination. The receptors derive from an adult in good health. CDR3s include the opening cysteine and the closing phenylalanine or tryptophan. D genes are given only for firm matches. Rows may omit the clone size; those that give it use once, few, many or a size class.

>TRBV7-9|TRBJ1-1|-|16|TRBD1
CASTRTNRGTNTEAFF
TGTGCCAGCACGCGAACGAACAGGGGGACGAACACTGAAGCTTTCTTT
>TRBV4-3|TRBJ2-2|-|14|TRBD2
CASSLSGYTGELFF
TGCGCCAGCAGCCTTAGCGGGTACACCGGGGAGCTGTTTTTT
>TRBV16|TRBJ2-7|-|16|TRBD2
CASSHSSGRASIEQYF
TGTGCCAGCAGCCACTCTAGCGGGAGGGCGTCGATCGAGCAGTACTTC
>TRBV19|TRBJ2-2|-|15|-
CASSSGLFNTGELFF
TGTGCCAGTAGTTCGGGACTTTTCAACACCGGGGAGCTGTTTTTT
>TRBV4-2|TRBJ1-5|-|17|-
CASSQDVEGGENQPQHF
TGTGCCAGCAGCCAAGATGTCGAGGGGGGCGAAAATCAGCCCCAGCATTTT
>TRBV7-2|TRBJ1-5|once|14|-
CASSLGSGFQPQHF
TGTGCCAGCAGCTTAGGCTCAGGTTTTCAGCCCCAGCATTTT
>TRBV4-2|TRBJ2-7|once|20|TRBD2
CASSLRPPGLAGEPSYEQYF
TGTGCCAGCAGCCTCCGTCCACCGGGACTAGCGGGGGAGCCCTCCTACGAGCAGTACTTC
>TRBV24-1|TRBJ2-7|few|15|TRBD1
CATSDRGQGRYEQYF
TGTGCCACCAGTGATCGAGGACAGGGGCGTTACGAGCAGTACTTC
>TRBV28|TRBJ1-1|-|18|TRBD1
CASSLEGRTGEFDTEAFF
TGTGCCAGCAGTTTAGAAGGACGGACAGGCGAGTTTGACACTGAAGCTTTCTTT
>TRBV7-8|TRBJ1-4|once|15|-
CASSPWAGNDEKLFF
TGTGCCAGCAGCCCCTGGGCGGGGAACGATGAAAAACTGTTTTTT
>TRBV27|TRBJ1-2|once|15|-
CASSLSAQGVGGYTF
TGTGCCAGCAGTTTATCGGCGCAGGGAGTAGGCGGCTACACCTTC
>TRBV5-1|TRBJ1-5|once|13|-
CASSGGLNQPQHF
TGCGCCAGCAGCGGAGGGTTGAATCAGCCCCAGCATTTT
>TRBV29-1|TRBJ1-1|-|13|-
CSVRIGVGTEAFF
TGCAGCGTTCGTATCGGGGTTGGCACTGAAGCTTTCTTT
>TRBV4-2|TRBJ2-7|-|16|-
CASSQEGGQNSYEQYF
TGTGCCAGCAGCCAAGAGGGGGGCCAAAACTCCTACGAGCAGTACTTC
>TRBV3-1/TRBV3-2|TRBJ1-1|few|17|-
CASSQEGRGDLNTEAFF
TGTGCCAGCAGCCAAGAAGGAAGGGGGGACCTGAACACTGAAGCTTTCTTT
>TRBV4-3|TRBJ1-1|few|17|-
CASSQDLWSVGYTEAFF
TGCGCCAGCAGCCAAGATTTATGGTCGGTAGGGTACACTGAAGCTTTCTTT
>TRBV21-1|TRBJ1-1|-|15|-
CASSNPGQGDTEAFF
TGTGCCAGCAGCAACCCCGGACAGGGTGACACTGAAGCTTTCTTT